This record concerns one T cell receptor (beta chain) sequence. The antigen is not known. In the PCR, 60 Vbeta and 13 Jbeta primers were used. TCRdb's table, derived via immunoSEQ multiplex PCR, lists solely in-frame clones and lacks some. The sample contains around 100,000 clones, 76% of which appear only once. Germline CDR1 reads SNHLY; CDR2 reads FYNNEI. V lost 3 bases, J lost 1 base, and 9 bases stayed unmatched. This CDR3 contains 19 residues. This specimen belongs to a study of cytomegalovirus exposure and HLA in healthy donors. General study points: Some highly shared sequence variants likely arose as a pipeline artifact. Reports credit the classifier with highly specific, highly sensitive diagnosis of cytomegalovirus status. In presence/absence analyses, roughly uniform sequencing depth across donors was assumed. Rarity characterized most TCR sequences, yet some public TCRs appeared in many donors.

The V and J genes are TRBV2 and TRBJ1-6, with TRBD1 matching over 10 bases. The sequence was collected from a man in his forties in good health and CMV-seronegative. Source material: PBMCs. The CDR3 region is CASSDLQWTGGSYNSPLHF. In nucleotides, the CDR3 is TGTGCCAGCAGTGATTTGCAATGGACAGGGGGATCCTATAATTCACCCCTCCACTTT.